These T cell receptor beta chains were read from a single sample in a study of radiotherapy plus CTLA-4 blockade in lung cancer. Using immunoSEQ multiplex PCR, the repertoire was profiled, and TCRdb retains in-frame clones only, with some absent. The top ten hold around 0.87% of the sample, which has about 78,000 clones, 70% to 90% seen once. Here the sequenced sample was peripheral blood, taken from a patient treated with radiotherapy plus ipilimumab. These receptors came from a human donor with non-small cell lung cancer who had stable disease on radiotherapy plus ipilimumab. Each CDR3 is given with its conserved first and last residue. A D gene is named only where the DNA matches it firmly. The size entry is marked missing in some rows and otherwise reads once, few, many or a size class.

clone size,J gene,D gene,CDR3 length,V gene,CDR3 DNA,CDR3 protein
NA,TRBJ2-7,TRBD1,12,TRBV19,TGTGCCAGTAGTCTACAGGGGGGCGAGCAGTACTTC,CASSLQGGEQYF
NA,TRBJ2-1,NA,15,TRBV6-1,TGTGCCAGCAGTGAAGCACACAGGGTGGCGCGGCAGCAGTTCTTC,CASSEAHRVARQQFF
NA,TRBJ2-5,TRBD1,14,TRBV25-1,TGTGCCAGCAGTGAAAGAGGCAGGGGGGAGACCCAGTACTTC,CASSERGRGETQYF
NA,TRBJ2-6,NA,15,TRBV6-4,TGTGCCAGCAGTGAGGGCAGCTCTGGGGCCAACGTCCTGACTTTC,CASSEGSSGANVLTF
NA,TRBJ2-1,TRBD1,16,TRBV12-5,TGTGCTAGTGGTTCTGGGCGGACAGGGGTTTACAATGAGCAGTTCTTC,CASGSGRTGVYNEQFF
NA,TRBJ2-7,TRBD2,18,TRBV19,TGTGCCAGTAGTCCCACCCCGGGACAGACGGGACTAGCGTACGAGCAGTACTTC,CASSPTPGQTGLAYEQYF
NA,TRBJ1-2,NA,15,TRBV19,TGTGCCAGTAGTCCCGGCCCCGGGAGGAGCTATGGCTACACCTTC,CASSPGPGRSYGYTF
NA,TRBJ1-4,NA,17,TRBV6-1,TGTGCCAGCAGAGAACGCCCCGGGCGCTCGGCTAATGAAAAACTGTTTTTT,CASRERPGRSANEKLFF
NA,TRBJ2-5,TRBD2,15,TRBV19,TGTGCCAGTAGTATAGTTGCGGGGGGGCGAGAGACCCAGTACTTC,CASSIVAGGRETQYF
NA,TRBJ2-6,NA,19,TRBV6-4,TGTGCCAGCAGTGAATCTCGCTCACAACGACAAAGTCGGGCCAACGTCCTGACTTTC,CASSESRSQRQSRANVLTF
NA,TRBJ1-1,NA,14,TRBV29-1,TGCAGCGTTGGTGAAGACAGTTTGAACACTGAAGCTTTCTTT,CSVGEDSLNTEAFF
NA,TRBJ1-5,TRBD1,14,TRBV28,TGTGCCAGCAGTTTCGACAGGGGAAGTCAGCCCCAGCATTTT,CASSFDRGSQPQHF
NA,TRBJ1-1,NA,17,TRBV28,TGTGCCAGCAGTTTACCCCTGCCCGGGGGCGGATTGACGGAAGCTTTCTTT,CASSLPLPGGGLTEAFF
NA,TRBJ1-1,NA,12,TRBV2,TGTGCCAGCAGTTGGAAGGACACTGAAGCTTTCTTT,CASSWKDTEAFF
NA,TRBJ2-2,NA,14,TRBV2,TGTGCCACCCTAGACAGGAAAGACACCGGGGAGCTGTTTTTT,CATLDRKDTGELFF
NA,TRBJ1-1,NA,13,TRBV9,TGTGCCAGCAGCGTAGTGATGAACACTGAAGCTTTCTTT,CASSVVMNTEAFF
NA,TRBJ2-3,TRBD1,15,TRBV9,TGTGCCAGCAGCGCCGGACAGGCTAGCACAGATACGCAGTATTTT,CASSAGQASTDTQYF
NA,TRBJ1-1,NA,15,TRBV2,TGTGCCAGCAGCCAGATAGGAGGGAAGAACACTGAAGCTTTCTTT,CASSQIGGKNTEAFF
NA,TRBJ1-1,NA,14,TRBV28,TGTGCCAGCATCCTTCCGGCGGTGGGAACTGAAGCTTTCTTT,CASILPAVGTEAFF
NA,TRBJ1-4,NA,12,TRBV28,TGTGCCAGCAGTTTATCACGGGAAAAACTGTTTTTT,CASSLSREKLFF
NA,TRBJ2-2,NA,13,TRBV28,TGTGCCAGCAGTTTCGGAGGTACCGGGGAGCTGTTTTTT,CASSFGGTGELFF
NA,TRBJ2-7,TRBD2,14,TRBV30,TGTGCCTGGGGACTAGCGGGGAGTCCTTACGAGCAGTACTTC,CAWGLAGSPYEQYF
NA,TRBJ1-3,NA,15,TRBV11-1,TGTGCCAGCAGCTTATCCAGGACGTCTGGAAACACCATATATTTT,CASSLSRTSGNTIYF
once,TRBJ1-6,TRBD1,14,TRBV2,TGTGCCAGCAGTAATCGACAGGGGAAGGTCACCCTCCACTTT,CASSNRQGKVTLHF
NA,TRBJ2-3,TRBD1,13,TRBV7-3,TGTGCCAGCGGGCCAGGGGGCGTGTATACGCAGTATTTT,CASGPGGVYTQYF
NA,TRBJ2-7,TRBD1,13,TRBV7-2,TGTGCCAGTTGTCGGGACAGGGATTACGAGCAGTACTTC,CASCRDRDYEQYF
NA,TRBJ2-3,TRBD1,13,TRBV28,TGTGCCAGCAGACGACAGGGCTCAGATACGCAGTATTTT,CASRRQGSDTQYF
NA,TRBJ2-5,TRBD1,14,TRBV5-1,TGCGCCAGCAGCCAGACAGGGTCAGGAGAGACCCAGTACTTC,CASSQTGSGETQYF
NA,TRBJ2-7,NA,13,TRBV10-3,TGTGCCATCAGTGACCCTCTCTCCTACGAGCAGTACTTC,CAISDPLSYEQYF
NA,TRBJ2-3,NA,14,TRBV6-6,TGTGCCAGCAGTTACGGCAGGGGGGCAGATACGCAGTATTTT,CASSYGRGADTQYF
NA,TRBJ1-6,NA,15,TRBV19,TGTGCCAGTACTCCGGGCCGGGGTTATAATTCACCCCTCCACTTT,CASTPGRGYNSPLHF
NA,TRBJ2-5,TRBD2,14,TRBV28,TGTGCCAGCAGTCCTCCGGGACTAGTCCTCGCCCAGTACTTC,CASSPPGLVLAQYF
once,TRBJ1-1,NA,15,TRBV19,TGTGCCAGTAGTATAAGCGGGCAATGGAACACTGAAGCTTTCTTT,CASSISGQWNTEAFF